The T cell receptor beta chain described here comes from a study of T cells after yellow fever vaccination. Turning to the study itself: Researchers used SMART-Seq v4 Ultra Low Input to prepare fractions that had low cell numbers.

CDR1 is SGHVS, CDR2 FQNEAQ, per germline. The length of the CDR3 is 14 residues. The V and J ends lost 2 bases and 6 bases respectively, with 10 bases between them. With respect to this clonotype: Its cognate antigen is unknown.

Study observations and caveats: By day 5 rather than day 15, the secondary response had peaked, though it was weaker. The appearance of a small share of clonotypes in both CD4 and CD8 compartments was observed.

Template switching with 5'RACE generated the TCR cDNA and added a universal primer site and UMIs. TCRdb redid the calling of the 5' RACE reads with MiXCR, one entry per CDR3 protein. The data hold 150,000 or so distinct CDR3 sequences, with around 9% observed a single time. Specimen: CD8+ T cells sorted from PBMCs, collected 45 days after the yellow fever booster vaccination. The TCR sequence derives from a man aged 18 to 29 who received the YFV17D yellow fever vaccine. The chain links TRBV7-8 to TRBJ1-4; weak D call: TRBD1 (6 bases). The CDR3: CASSLMKGDEKLFF. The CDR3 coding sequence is TGTGCCAGCAGCTTAATGAAGGGGGATGAAAAACTGTTTTTT.